Detailed here is one TCR beta chain. Other DNA sequences in this sample translate to the same CDR3. TCRdb keeps only in-frame clones here, not all; method: immunoSEQ multiplex PCR. The sample yields some 370,000 clones, more than 70% seen once. Seattle patients were enrolled while actively infected and followed longitudinally. These data are taken from a study of blood T cell repertoires in COVID-19. The CDR3 is made up of 15 amino acids. The ends lost 0 bases at V and 5 bases at J; junction bases unmatched: 0. Germline values: CDR1 MDHEN, CDR2 SYDVKM. This clonotype was sampled from a woman younger than 45 with COVID-19, enrolled during active disease. Sequencing was done on a sample of peripheral blood. V usage is TRBV28 and J usage is TRBJ2-1; 11 nucleotides line up with TRBD2. CDR3 residues: CASSLWTSGNNEQFF. The CDR3 DNA sequence: TGTGCCAGCAGTTTATGGACTAGCGGGAACAATGAGCAGTTCTTC.